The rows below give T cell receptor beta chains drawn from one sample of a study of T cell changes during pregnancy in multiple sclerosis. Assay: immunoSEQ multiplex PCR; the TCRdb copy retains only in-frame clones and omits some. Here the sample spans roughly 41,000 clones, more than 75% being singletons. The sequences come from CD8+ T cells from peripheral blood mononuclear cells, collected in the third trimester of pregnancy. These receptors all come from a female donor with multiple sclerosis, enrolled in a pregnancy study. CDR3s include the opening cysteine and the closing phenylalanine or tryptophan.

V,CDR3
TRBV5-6,CASSFLQGDQPQHF
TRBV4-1,CASSPATGGSPLHF
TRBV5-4,CASSLEAGNTEAFF
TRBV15,CATSRESGTGNEKLFF
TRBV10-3,CAIRPDRILYEQYF
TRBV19,CASSIQTLSGNTIYF
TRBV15,CATSGQGNTDTQYF
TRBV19,CASRDSFSYEQYF
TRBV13,CASSSFRSYNEQFF
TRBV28,CASSFVVAGVNTQYF
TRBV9,CASSPGRGYGYTF
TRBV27,CASSQGKTYEQYF
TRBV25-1,CASSDLWTDYGYTF
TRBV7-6,CASSLLGSLAEPEKLFF
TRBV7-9,CASRTGEKLFF
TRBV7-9,CASSPPGQETQYF
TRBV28,CASSLLRNTEAFF